Described below is a single T cell receptor (beta chain) sequence and its context. Antigen specificity is unknown. This sample is part of a study of T cell responses to AZD1222 COVID-19 vaccine. In the study overall: Second doses at about 4 or about 12 weeks were pooled. Study-wide results and caveats: Samples come after the peak T cell response, not at day 14. Clonal diversity was possibly underestimated, and white British individuals and females predominated among donors.

CDR3 length: 18 amino acids. The ends lost 4 bases at V and 1 base at J; junction bases unmatched: 15. Germline CDR1 and CDR2: SEHNR and FQNEAQ (reference sequence). The method was immunoSEQ multiplex PCR; TCRdb's version includes in-frame clones alone and lacks a portion of them. The table records around 130,000 clones, around 83% of them present only once. The rearrangement links TRBV7-9 to TRBJ1-2, with 7 bases matching TRBD1. The sample here was peripheral blood, taken on day 0 of AZD1222 vaccination. The sequence was obtained from an adult in good health. DNA of the CDR3: TGTGCCAGCAGCTCTACCCTATGGACAGGCAAGGGTAACTATGGCTACACCTTC. Translated, it gives CASSSTLWTGKGNYGYTF. Full variable domain (remainder filled in from reference TRBV7-9 and TRBJ1-2): DTGVSQNPRHKITKRGQNVTFRCDPISEHNRLYWYRQTLGQGPEFLTYFQNEAQLEKSRLLSDRFSAERPKGSFSTLEIQRTEQGDSAMYLCASSSTLWTGKGNYGYTFGSGTRLTVV.